This T cell receptor beta chain was recovered during a study of OX40 agonist ivuxolimab in advanced cancers. Looking at the study overall: Six ivuxolimab dose levels, 0.01 to 10 mg/kg, were given intravenously every 2 weeks.

TCRdb's copy holds only in-frame clones and misses some; the assay was immunoSEQ multiplex PCR. The sample yields roughly 72,000 clones, roughly nine tenths seen once. Sample: CD4+ or CD8+ T cells sorted from blood, taken in a trial of the OX40 agonist ivuxolimab. The sequence came from an adult with an advanced solid tumor such as melanoma, head and neck, liver or kidney cancer.

Here the CDR3 DNA reads TGTGCCAGCAGCTTCGAAGAAAGCTCCTACGAGCAGTACTTC. Protein sequence: CASSFEESSYEQYF. The chain joins TRBV6-6 to TRBJ2-7, with D uncertain. Trimming took 6 bases from V and 0 from J, leaving 12 bases between them. Germline V gives CDR1 MNHNY, CDR2 SVGAGI (reference sequence). The CDR3 loop spans 14 amino acids.